The 20 T cell receptor beta chains below come from one sample, sequenced in a study of OX40 agonist ivuxolimab in advanced cancers. Assay: immunoSEQ multiplex PCR; the TCRdb copy retains only in-frame clones and omits some. The sample records some 66,000 clones, roughly 76% being singletons. Sequencing used CD4+ or CD8+ T cells sorted from blood, obtained in a trial of the OX40 agonist ivuxolimab. These receptors were collected from an adult with an advanced solid tumor such as melanoma, head and neck, liver or kidney cancer.

J is TRBJ1-4 and V is TRBV7-9; 8 positions match TRBD1. V dropped 5 bases and J dropped 7; count of bases not matched to a gene: 9. CDR1 is SEHNR and CDR2 is FQNEAQ in the germline V gene (reference sequence). The CDR3 totals 15 residues. CDR3 coding DNA: TGTGCCAGCAGCACGTGGACAGGGAGCGCTGAAAAACTGTTTTTT. It encodes CASSTWTGSAEKLFF.

The chain employs TRBV13 and TRBJ2-1; D is tentatively TRBD1 or TRBD2 (5 bases each). This CDR3 has 13 residues. Germline assignment: CDR1 PRHDT and CDR2 FYEKMQ (reference sequence). The V gene lost 6 bases and the J gene lost 6 bases, with 12 bases spanning the gap. The CDR3 reads CASSGRDGNEQFF. As DNA, the CDR3 is TGTGCCAGCAGTGGCAGGGACGGCAATGAGCAGTTCTTC.

V gene TRBV9 combines with J gene TRBJ2-3; a possible D gene is TRBD1 (5 bases). CDR1 SGDLS and CDR2 YYNGEE come from the germline V gene. The length of the CDR3 is 16 residues. V was shortened by 0 bases and J by 4 bases, with 15 bases between the two germline ends. CDR3 DNA sequence: TGTGCCAGCAGCGTAGCACCATCCACAGGCGCAGATACGCAGTATTTT. Its translation is CASSVAPSTGADTQYF.

This chain uses TRBV7-3 with TRBJ2-1; D is possibly TRBD2 (6 bases). Looked up from germline, CDR1 is SGHTA and CDR2 is FQGTGA. Trimming removed 3 bases at V and 5 bases at J, with 11 bases between. The CDR3 loop spans 14 amino acids. CDR3 nucleotides: TGTGCCAGCAGCTTGGGTCGGGAGCACAATGAGCAGTTCTTC. This gives the protein CASSLGREHNEQFF.

The gene calls are TRBV5-4 and TRBJ1-4; D gene ambiguous. The CDR3 has 12 residues. Germline V CDR1 and CDR2: SGHNT, YYREEE (reference sequence). V shed 3 bases and J shed 7 bases, with 7 bases lying between them. The CDR3 is CASSSDGEKLFF. The CDR3 DNA reads TGTGCCAGCAGCTCGGACGGTGAAAAACTGTTTTTT.

This rearrangement joins TRBV6-6 to TRBJ2-7, with 7 positions matching TRBD1. Germline CDR1 is MNHNY and CDR2 is SVGAGI (reference sequence). The CDR3 covers 14 residues. V shed 4 bases, J shed 3 bases, and the junction held 6 bases outside the gene matches. The CDR3 here is CASSSGDRDYEQYF. The DNA for the CDR3 is TGTGCCAGCAGTTCCGGTGACAGGGACTACGAGCAGTACTTC.

This clone was observed a handful of times. The chain carries TRBV19 and TRBJ2-3, with 7 bases fitting TRBD2. V lost 5 bases, J lost 2 bases, and 22 bases stayed unmatched. This CDR3 has 20 amino acids. The germline V gene encodes CDR1 LNHDA and CDR2 SQIVND (reference sequence). CDR3: CASSPWGGGPSRASTDTQYF. In nucleotides, the CDR3 is TGTGCCAGTAGTCCCTGGGGGGGAGGGCCCTCTAGGGCCTCCACAGATACGCAGTATTTT. Full variable domain (rest looked up from reference TRBV19 and TRBJ2-3): DGGITQSPKYLFRKEGQNVTLSCEQNLNHDAMYWYRQDPGQGLRLIYYSQIVNDFQKGDIAEGYSVSREKKESFPLTVTSAQKNPTAFYLCASSPWGGGPSRASTDTQYFGPGTRLTVL.

V usage is TRBV30 and J usage is TRBJ1-5; no clear D gene. V was pared by 3 bases and J by 0 bases, with 9 bases between. The CDR3 covers 14 residues. The germline V gene encodes CDR1 GTSNPN and CDR2 SVGIG (reference sequence). As DNA, the CDR3 is TGTGCCTGGAGCATCCAATATAGCAATCAGCCCCAGCATTTT. This encodes CAWSIQYSNQPQHF. Using reference TRBV30 and TRBJ1-5 for the parts outside the CDR3, the full variable domain is SQTIHQWPATLVQPVGSPLSLECTVEGTSNPNLYWYRQAAGRGLQLLFYSVGIGQISSEVPQNLSASRPQDRQFILSSKKLLLSDSGFYLCAWSIQYSNQPQHFGDGTRLSIL.

In DNA, the CDR3 is TGTGCCAGCAGTTTATGGGACGGGGGGGATAACTATGGCTACACCTTC. Residues: CASSLWDGGDNYGYTF. The gene calls are TRBV28 and TRBJ1-2; a possible D gene is TRBD1 (5 bases). Germline CDR1 and CDR2: MDHEN and SYDVKM. This CDR3 spans 16 amino acids. The ends were cut back, 0 bases at V and 1 base at J, with 12 bases in the middle.

The rearrangement joins TRBV5-1 to TRBJ2-7; 10 nucleotides agree with TRBD2. V shed 4 bases and J 1 base; nucleotides not matched to a gene: 5. Germline V lookup: CDR1 SGHRS, CDR2 YFSETQ. This CDR3 has 15 amino acids. The CDR3: CASSRVTSGSYEQYF. CDR3 in DNA: TGCGCCAGCAGCCGAGTGACTAGCGGGTCCTACGAGCAGTACTTC.

This chain joins TRBV2 and TRBJ1-6; D is unclear. V lost 9 bases and J lost 0, with 6 bases in between. Germline V gene lookup returns CDR1 SNHLY and CDR2 FYNNEI. The CDR3 contains 13 residues. The CDR3 nucleotides read TGTGCCAGGGCAGGCTCCTATAATTCACCCCTCCACTTT. It codes for CARAGSYNSPLHF.

This chain joins TRBV5-6 and TRBJ2-5; TRBD2 agrees at 9 bases. This CDR3 has 17 amino acids. With V trimmed by 4 bases and J by 1 base, 11 bases remained unmatched. CDR1 and CDR2 (germline): SGHDT, YYEEEE. In nucleotides, the CDR3 is TGTGCCAGCAGCGCTGAACCGGGACTAGCCGTCCAAGAGACCCAGTACTTC. Its translation: CASSAEPGLAVQETQYF.

This chain uses TRBV19 with TRBJ2-3, with D uncertain. V lost 3 bases to trimming and J lost 0 bases, with 7 bases between them. The CDR3 runs 14 residues. Looked up from germline, CDR1 is LNHDA and CDR2 is SQIVND (reference sequence). CDR3 amino acids: CASSIWLSTDTQYF. CDR3 DNA: TGTGCCAGTAGTATTTGGCTGAGCACAGATACGCAGTATTTT.

The J gene is TRBJ1-1, the V gene TRBV18; 9 bases align to TRBD1. J was trimmed by 2 bases and V by 5 bases; bases with no gene match: 12. Germline lookup yields CDR1 KGHSH and CDR2 LQKENI. The CDR3 extends over 17 amino acids. Written as DNA, the CDR3 is TGTGCCAGCTCAAAACCGGGACAGGGTTACGGCAACACTGAAGCTTTCTTT. This codes for CASSKPGQGYGNTEAFF. Together with reference TRBV18 and TRBJ1-1, the CDR3 gives the full variable domain: NAGVMQNPRHLVRRRGQEARLRCSPMKGHSHVYWYRQLPEEGLKFMVYLQKENIIDESGMPKERFSAEFPKEGPSILRIQQVVRGDSAAYFCASSKPGQGYGNTEAFFGQGTRLTVV.

The chain recombines TRBV10-3 with TRBJ2-1, with D uncertain. CDR3 length equals 13 residues. V was pared by 4 bases and J by 6 bases, with 10 bases between. Germline CDR1 and CDR2: ENHRY and SYGVKD. CDR3 DNA sequence: TGTGCCATCAGTGTCTTAACCGCCAATGAGCAGTTCTTC. Amino acid sequence: CAISVLTANEQFF.

The J gene is TRBJ1-4, the V gene TRBV19; D ambiguous. The CDR3 is 14 residues long. The V and J ends lost 3 bases and 7 bases respectively, with 12 bases between them. Germline CDR1 and CDR2: LNHDA and SQIVND (reference sequence). CDR3 in DNA: TGTGCCAGTAGTATCTTCCGGGGAGGTGAAAAACTGTTTTTT. Its translation is CASSIFRGGEKLFF.

V usage is TRBV19 and J usage is TRBJ2-2; 10 nucleotides match TRBD1. Germline V gives CDR1 LNHDA, CDR2 SQIVND (reference sequence). The CDR3 spans 14 residues. DNA of the CDR3: TGTGCAGGCGGACAGGGGGCGAACACCGGGGAGCTGTTTTTT. It codes for CAGGQGANTGELFF. The full variable domain, completed using reference TRBV19 and TRBJ2-2, is DGGITQSPKYLFRKEGQNVTLSCEQNLNHDAMYWYRQDPGQGLRLIYYSQIVNDFQKGDIAEGYSVSREKKESFPLTVTSAQKNPTAFYLCAGGQGANTGELFFGEGSRLTVL.

The chain carries TRBV6-6 and TRBJ2-7, with D perhaps TRBD2 (6 bases). This CDR3 contains 14 residues. V dropped 6 bases and J dropped 6 bases, with 18 bases sitting between them. The germline V gene has CDR1 MNHNY and CDR2 SVGAGI (reference sequence). CDR3 nucleotide sequence: TGTGCCAGCAGGACCGCAGGCGGGAATGGCGAGCAGTACTTC. Its translation is CASRTAGGNGEQYF.

This clone was seen just once. The rearrangement joins TRBV5-1 to TRBJ2-4; a possible D gene is TRBD1 (6 bases). Trimming took 4 bases from V and 0 from J, leaving 17 bases between them. CDR1 is SGHRS and CDR2 is YFSETQ in the germline V gene. This CDR3 spans 17 amino acids. The CDR3 DNA reads TGCGCCAGCAGCGCCACCACAGGGCTGATAGCCAAAAACATTCAGTACTTC. It translates to CASSATTGLIAKNIQYF. Supplemented by reference TRBV5-1 and TRBJ2-4, the full variable domain reads KAGVTQTPRYLIKTRGQQVTLSCSPISGHRSVSWYQQTPGQGLQFLFEYFSETQRNKGNFPGRFSGRQFSNSRSEMNVSTLELGDSALYLCASSATTGLIAKNIQYFGAGTRLSVL.

V gene TRBV5-3 combines with J gene TRBJ2-7, with a tentative D call TRBD1 (5 bases). TRBV5-3 is an ORF; its function is uncertain. V lost 0 bases and J lost 0, with 13 bases in between. CDR3 length equals 16 residues. The CDR3 is CARSLGVGADSYEQYF. DNA of the CDR3: TGTGCCAGAAGCTTGGGTGTTGGGGCGGACTCCTACGAGCAGTACTTC.